The clone carrying this TCR beta chain has ten or more counts. Its target is not known. The data were obtained in a study of metastatic and nonmetastatic thyroid tumors. Turning to the study itself: Across peripheral blood and tumor or nodule tissue samples taken from malignant and benign thyroid patients, the repertoires were compared with one another. Study-wide results and limits: It was reportedly found that TCR beta diversity was significantly higher in malignant thyroid tumors than in benign nodules, a difference seen in both blood and tumor samples.

The CDR3 has 16 residues. V gave up 7 bases and J gave up 7 bases; unmatched junction bases: 12. Germline values: CDR1 SQVTM, CDR2 ANQGSEA. All patients were treatment-naive before thyroid surgery. Per the original methods: Building a distant-metastasis classifier for papillary thyroid cancer drew on CDR3 differences across clinicopathological groups. With MiXCR, TCRdb reprocessed the PCR reads. The V and J calls reflect TCRdb's pipeline rather than the authors' work. Of 91,000 or so clones listed, about 13% were seen once; the top ten hold approximately 10%. Sequenced: blood. This chain joins TRBV29-1 and TRBJ2-1; 14 bases match TRBD2. This sequence was found in a female donor with papillary thyroid cancer or a benign thyroid nodule (not recorded which). Some clones in this sample may be carry-over from other donors' samples. The CDR3 protein is CSANPGLAGERNEQFF. The CDR3 DNA sequence: TGCAGCGCCAATCCGGGACTAGCGGGAGAGAGGAATGAGCAGTTCTTC.